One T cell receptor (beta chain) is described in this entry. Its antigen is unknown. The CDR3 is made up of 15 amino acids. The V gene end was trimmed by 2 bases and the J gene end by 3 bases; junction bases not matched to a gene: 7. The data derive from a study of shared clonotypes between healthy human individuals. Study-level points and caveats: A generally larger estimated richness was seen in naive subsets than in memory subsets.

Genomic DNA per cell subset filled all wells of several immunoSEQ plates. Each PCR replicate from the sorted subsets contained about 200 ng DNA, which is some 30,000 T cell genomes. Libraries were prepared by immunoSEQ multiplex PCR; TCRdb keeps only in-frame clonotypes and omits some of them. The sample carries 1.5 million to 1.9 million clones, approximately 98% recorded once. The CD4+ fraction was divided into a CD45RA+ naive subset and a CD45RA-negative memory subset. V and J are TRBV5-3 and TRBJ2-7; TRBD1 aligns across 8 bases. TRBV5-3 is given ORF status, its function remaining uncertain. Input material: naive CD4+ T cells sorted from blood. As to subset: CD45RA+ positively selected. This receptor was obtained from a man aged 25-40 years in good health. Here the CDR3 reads CARSFKSGQVYEQYF. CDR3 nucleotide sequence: TGTGCCAGAAGCTTCAAATCGGGACAGGTCTACGAGCAGTACTTC.